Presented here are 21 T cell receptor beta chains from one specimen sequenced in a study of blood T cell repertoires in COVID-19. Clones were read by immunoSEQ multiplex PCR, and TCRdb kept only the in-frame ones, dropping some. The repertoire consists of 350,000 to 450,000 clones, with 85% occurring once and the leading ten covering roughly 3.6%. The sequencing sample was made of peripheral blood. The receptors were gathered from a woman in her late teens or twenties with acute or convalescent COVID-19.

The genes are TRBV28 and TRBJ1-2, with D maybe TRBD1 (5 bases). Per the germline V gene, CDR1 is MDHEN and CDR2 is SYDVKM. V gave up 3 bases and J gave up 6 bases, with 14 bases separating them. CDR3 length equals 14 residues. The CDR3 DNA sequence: TGTGCCAGCAGTTTTCGCGGGGGACCCCATGGCTACACCTTC. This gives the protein CASSFRGGPHGYTF.

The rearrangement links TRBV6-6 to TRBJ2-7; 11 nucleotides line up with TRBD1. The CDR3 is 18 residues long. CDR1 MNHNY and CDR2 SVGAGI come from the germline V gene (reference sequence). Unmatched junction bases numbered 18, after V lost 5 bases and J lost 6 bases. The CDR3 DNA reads TGTGCCAGCAGTCCGCCGGGACAGGGGGTCTCGTCTGTAGGCGAGCAGTACTTC. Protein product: CASSPPGQGVSSVGEQYF.

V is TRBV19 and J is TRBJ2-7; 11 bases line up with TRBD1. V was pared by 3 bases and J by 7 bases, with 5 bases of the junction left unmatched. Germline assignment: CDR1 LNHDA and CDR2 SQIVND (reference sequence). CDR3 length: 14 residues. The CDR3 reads CASSIGQGAQEQYF. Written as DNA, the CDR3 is TGTGCCAGTAGTATCGGACAGGGGGCTCAGGAGCAGTACTTC.

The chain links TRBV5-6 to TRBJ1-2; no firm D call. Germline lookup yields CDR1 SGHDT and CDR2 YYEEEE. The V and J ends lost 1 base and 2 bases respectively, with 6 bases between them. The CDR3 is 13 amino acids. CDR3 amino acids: CASSLNRNYGYTF. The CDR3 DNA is TGTGCCAGCAGCTTGAACAGAAACTATGGCTACACCTTC.

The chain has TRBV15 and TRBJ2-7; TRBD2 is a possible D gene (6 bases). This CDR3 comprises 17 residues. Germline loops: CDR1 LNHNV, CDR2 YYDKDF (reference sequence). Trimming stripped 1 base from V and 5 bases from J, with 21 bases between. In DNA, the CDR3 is TGTGCCACCAGCAGAGGTCCCCTCAGGCGGGGTTTGAACGAGCAGTACTTC. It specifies CATSRGPLRRGLNEQYF.

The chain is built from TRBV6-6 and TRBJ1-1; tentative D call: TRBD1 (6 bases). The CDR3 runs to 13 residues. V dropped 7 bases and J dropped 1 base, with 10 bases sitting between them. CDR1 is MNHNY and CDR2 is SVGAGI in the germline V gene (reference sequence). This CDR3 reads CASNPGANTEAFF. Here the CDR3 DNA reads TGTGCCAGCAATCCAGGGGCGAACACTGAAGCTTTCTTT.

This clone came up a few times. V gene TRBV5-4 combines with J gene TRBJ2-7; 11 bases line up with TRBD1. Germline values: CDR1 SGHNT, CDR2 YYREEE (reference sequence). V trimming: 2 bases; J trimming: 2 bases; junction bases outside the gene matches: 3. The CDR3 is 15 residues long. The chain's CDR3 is CASSFRTGGPYEQYF. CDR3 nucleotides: TGTGCCAGCAGCTTCCGGACAGGGGGCCCCTACGAGCAGTACTTC.

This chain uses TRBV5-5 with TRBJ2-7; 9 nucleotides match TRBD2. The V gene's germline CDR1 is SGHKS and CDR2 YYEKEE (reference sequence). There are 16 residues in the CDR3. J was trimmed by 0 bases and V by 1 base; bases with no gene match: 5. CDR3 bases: TGTGCCAGCAGCTTGAGCCTAGCGGGGACCTCCTACGAGCAGTACTTC. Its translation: CASSLSLAGTSYEQYF.

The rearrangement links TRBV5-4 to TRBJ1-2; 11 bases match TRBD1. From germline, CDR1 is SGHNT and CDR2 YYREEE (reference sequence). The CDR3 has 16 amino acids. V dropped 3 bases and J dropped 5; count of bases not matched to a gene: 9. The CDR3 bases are TGTGCCAGCAGCTCCGCCGGGGGACAGGGGGGGTATGGCTACACCTTC. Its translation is CASSSAGGQGGYGYTF.

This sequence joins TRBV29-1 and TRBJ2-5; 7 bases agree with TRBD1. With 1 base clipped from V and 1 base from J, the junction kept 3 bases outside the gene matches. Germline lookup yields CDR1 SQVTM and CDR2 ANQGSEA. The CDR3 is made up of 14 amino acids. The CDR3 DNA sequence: TGCAGCGTTGAAGCCGGGACAGCCCAAGAGACCCAGTACTTC. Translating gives CSVEAGTAQETQYF.

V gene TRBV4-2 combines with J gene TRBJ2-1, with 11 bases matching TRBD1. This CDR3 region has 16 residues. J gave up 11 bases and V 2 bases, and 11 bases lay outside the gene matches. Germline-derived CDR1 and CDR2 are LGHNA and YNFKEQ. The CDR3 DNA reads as TGTGCCAGCAGCCAAAATCCGGGACAGGGGGTTACAAAGCAGTTCTTC. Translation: CASSQNPGQGVTKQFF.

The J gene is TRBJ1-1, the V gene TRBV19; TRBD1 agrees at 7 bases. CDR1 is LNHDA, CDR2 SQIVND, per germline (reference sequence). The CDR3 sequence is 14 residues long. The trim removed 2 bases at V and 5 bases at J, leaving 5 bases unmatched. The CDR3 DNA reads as TGTGCCAGTAGTATATTACAGGGGCAAACTGAAGCTTTCTTT. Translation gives CASSILQGQTEAFF.

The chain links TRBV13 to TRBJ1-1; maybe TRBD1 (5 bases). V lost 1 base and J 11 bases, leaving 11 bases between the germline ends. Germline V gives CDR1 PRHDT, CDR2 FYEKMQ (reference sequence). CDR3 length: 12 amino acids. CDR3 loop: CASSLERGKAFF. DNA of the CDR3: TGTGCCAGCAGCTTAGAAAGGGGTAAGGCTTTCTTT. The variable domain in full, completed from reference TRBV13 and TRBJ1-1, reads AAGVIQSPRHLIKEKRETATLKCYPIPRHDTVYWYQQGPGQDPQFLISFYEKMQSDKGSIPDRFSAQQFSDYHSELNMSSLELGDSALYFCASSLERGKAFFGQGTRLTVV.

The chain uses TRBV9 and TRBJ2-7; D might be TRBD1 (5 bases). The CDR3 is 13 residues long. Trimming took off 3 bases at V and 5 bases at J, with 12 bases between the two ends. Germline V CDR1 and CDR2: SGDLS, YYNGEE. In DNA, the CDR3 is TGTGCCAGCAGCGCGGACATACCGCACGAGCAGTACTTC. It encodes CASSADIPHEQYF.

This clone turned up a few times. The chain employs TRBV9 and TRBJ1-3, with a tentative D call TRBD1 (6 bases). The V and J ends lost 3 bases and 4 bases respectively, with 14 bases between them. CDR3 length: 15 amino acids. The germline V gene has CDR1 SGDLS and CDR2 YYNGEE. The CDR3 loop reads CASSEGGHPGNTIYF. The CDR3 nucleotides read TGTGCCAGCAGCGAGGGGGGGCATCCCGGAAACACCATATATTTT.

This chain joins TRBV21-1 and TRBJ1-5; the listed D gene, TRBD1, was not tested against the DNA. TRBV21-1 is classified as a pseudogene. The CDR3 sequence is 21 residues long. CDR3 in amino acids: CASSTNRDSEIPPYSNQPQHF. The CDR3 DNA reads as TGTGCCAGCAGCACGAACCGGGACAGCGAAATACCCCCGTATAGCAATCAGCCCCAGCATTTT.

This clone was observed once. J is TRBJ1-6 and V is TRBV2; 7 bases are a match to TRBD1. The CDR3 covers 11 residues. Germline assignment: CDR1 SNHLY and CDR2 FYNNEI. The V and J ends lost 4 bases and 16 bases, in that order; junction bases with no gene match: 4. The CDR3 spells CASSGGTALHF. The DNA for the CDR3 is TGTGCCAGCAGTGGGGGGACAGCACTCCACTTT.

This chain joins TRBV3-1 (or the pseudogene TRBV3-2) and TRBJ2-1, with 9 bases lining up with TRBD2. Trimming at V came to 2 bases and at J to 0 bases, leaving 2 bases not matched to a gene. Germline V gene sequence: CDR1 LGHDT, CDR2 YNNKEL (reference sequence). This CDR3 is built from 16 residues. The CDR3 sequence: CASSQFSGSSYNEQFF. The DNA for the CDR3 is TGTGCCAGCAGCCAATTTAGCGGGAGCTCCTACAATGAGCAGTTCTTC.

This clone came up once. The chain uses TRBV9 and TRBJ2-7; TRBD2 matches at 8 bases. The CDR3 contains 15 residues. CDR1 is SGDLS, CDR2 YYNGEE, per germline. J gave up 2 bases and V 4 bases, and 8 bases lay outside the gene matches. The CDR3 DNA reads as TGTGCCAGCAGCCCAGTGGGGCGGGGGGCCTACGAGCAGTACTTC. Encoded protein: CASSPVGRGAYEQYF.

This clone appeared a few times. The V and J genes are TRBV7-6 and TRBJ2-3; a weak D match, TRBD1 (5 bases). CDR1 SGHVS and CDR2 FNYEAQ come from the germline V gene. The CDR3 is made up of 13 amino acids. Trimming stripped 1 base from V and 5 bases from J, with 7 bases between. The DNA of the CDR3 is TGTGCCAGCAGCTTAGGACAGAGAGATACGCAGTATTTT. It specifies CASSLGQRDTQYF. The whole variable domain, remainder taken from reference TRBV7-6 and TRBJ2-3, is GAGVSQSPRYKVTKRGQDVALRCDPISGHVSLYWYRQALGQGPEFLTYFNYEAQQDKSGLPNDRFSAERPEGSISTLTIQRTEQRDSAMYRCASSLGQRDTQYFGPGTRLTVL.

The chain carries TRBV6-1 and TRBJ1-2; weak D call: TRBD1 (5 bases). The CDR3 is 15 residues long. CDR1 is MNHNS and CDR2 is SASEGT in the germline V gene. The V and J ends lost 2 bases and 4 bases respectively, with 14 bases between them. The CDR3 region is CASSESRGSTYGYTF. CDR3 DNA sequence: TGTGCCAGCAGTGAAAGTAGGGGATCGACCTATGGCTACACCTTC.